A single sample is the source of the 29 T cell receptor beta chains below, sequenced in a study of blood T cell repertoires in COVID-19. TCRdb's table, derived via immunoSEQ multiplex PCR, lists solely in-frame clones and lacks some. The sample carries over 350,000 clones, 85% to 90% recorded once. The sequenced sample consisted of peripheral blood. These receptors were taken from a woman under 40 with acute or convalescent COVID-19.

Worth noting for this clone: The same CDR3 also results from other DNA sequences found in this sample. V and J are TRBV12-3 or TRBV12-4 and TRBJ1-1; D may be TRBD1 (5 bases). V lost 1 base and J lost 4, with 7 bases in between. The CDR3 has 13 amino acids. CDR3 sequence reads: CASSLGGGTEAFF. The CDR3 region has the DNA TGTGCCAGCAGTTTAGGGGGGGGCACTGAAGCTTTCTTT.

This clone was observed once. V is TRBV2 and J is TRBJ2-2; maybe TRBD1 (6 bases). This CDR3 region has 14 residues. The V gene lost 6 bases and the J gene lost 4 bases, with 12 bases spanning the gap. Germline CDR1 reads SNHLY; CDR2 reads FYNNEI. CDR3 sequence (DNA): TGTGCCAGCAGGGGCAGGGGTGGCACCGGGGAGCTGTTTTTT. Its translation: CASRGRGGTGELFF.

The chain is built from TRBV2 and TRBJ2-3; 12 nucleotides agree with TRBD2. Germline-derived CDR1 and CDR2 are SNHLY and FYNNEI. The CDR3 length is 15 residues. V was clipped by 6 bases and J by 5 bases; unmatched bases: 6. As DNA, the CDR3 is TGTGCCAGCAGCTGGACTAGCGGGGAGCAAGATACGCAGTATTTT. Encoded protein: CASSWTSGEQDTQYF.

This clone was observed once. The chain couples TRBV9 to TRBJ2-3, with TRBD2 matching over 8 bases. The V gene end was trimmed by 0 bases and the J gene end by 5 bases; junction bases not matched to a gene: 5. From germline, CDR1 is SGDLS and CDR2 YYNGEE. The CDR3 sequence is 15 residues long. DNA for the CDR3: TGTGCCAGCAGCGTAGGCGGGGGGCAGGGAGATACGCAGTATTTT. It codes for CASSVGGGQGDTQYF.

The CDR3 reads CASSLMGGKSTEAFF. CDR3 DNA sequence: TGTGCCAGCAGCCTTATGGGGGGGAAGAGCACTGAAGCTTTCTTT. J is TRBJ1-1 and V is TRBV5-4, with D perhaps matching TRBD1 (5 bases). Germline V CDR1 and CDR2: SGHNT, YYREEE (reference sequence). V dropped 4 bases and J dropped 4 bases, with 17 bases sitting between them. The CDR3 is made up of 15 amino acids.

V is TRBV4-2 and J is TRBJ2-5; weak D call: TRBD1 (7 bases). Per the germline V gene, CDR1 is LGHNA and CDR2 is YNFKEQ. The CDR3 runs to 14 residues. V lost 4 bases and J lost 4, with 13 bases in between. In DNA, the CDR3 is TGTGCCAGCAGCCTCAGGGGGGAGGCAGAGACCCAGTACTTC. It translates to CASSLRGEAETQYF.

The chain has TRBV10-2 and TRBJ2-2, with TRBD2 matching over 10 bases. The CDR3 runs 13 residues. Germline V gives CDR1 WSHSY, CDR2 SAAADI. V lost 6 bases and J lost 8; bases outside the gene matches: 3. The CDR3 here is CASRSGGAGELFF. The CDR3, as DNA: TGCGCCAGCAGAAGCGGGGGGGCGGGGGAGCTGTTTTTT.

This rearrangement joins TRBV28 to TRBJ1-1; no reliable D call. Germline V gene data show CDR1 as MDHEN and CDR2 as SYDVKM. Trimming pared 2 bases from V and 6 bases from J, leaving 16 bases between. CDR3 size: 15 residues. CDR3 nucleotides: TGTGCCAGCAGTTTACTAGACGGAAGACTTTCTGAAGCTTTCTTT. Residues: CASSLLDGRLSEAFF.

This chain joins TRBV6-2 or TRBV6-3 and TRBJ1-2; D possibly corresponds to TRBD1 (6 bases). The germline V and J ends were trimmed by 4 bases and 4 bases, with 19 bases remaining between them. Per the germline V gene, CDR1 is MNHEY and CDR2 is SVGEGT. This CDR3 has 16 residues. CDR3 sequence reads: CASSSRHRQAAYGYTF. In nucleotides, the CDR3 is TGTGCCAGCAGTTCCCGACATCGACAGGCGGCCTATGGCTACACCTTC.

The CDR3 nucleotides are TGTGCCAGCAACCCATTCCGGGACAGGAACACTGAAGCTTTCTTT. This sequence encodes CASNPFRDRNTEAFF. The rearrangement joins TRBV7-9 to TRBJ1-1; TRBD1 aligns across 7 bases. With V trimmed by 7 bases and J by 1 base, 9 bases remained unmatched. Germline V gene data show CDR1 as SEHNR and CDR2 as FQNEAQ (reference sequence). The CDR3 is 15 residues long.

The table lists this clone with a count of one. V usage is TRBV19 and J usage is TRBJ2-3, with TRBD2 matching 7 bases. Trimming took 8 bases from V and 0 from J; bases not matched to a gene: 8. The CDR3 length is 15 residues. From germline, CDR1 is LNHDA and CDR2 SQIVND (reference sequence). Here the CDR3 reads CASSSPGGSTDTQYF. CDR3 nucleotides: TGTGCCAGTTCATCTCCGGGGGGTAGCACAGATACGCAGTATTTT.

This chain connects TRBV28 to TRBJ2-7, with 7 bases lining up with TRBD1. In germline, CDR1 is MDHEN, CDR2 SYDVKM. J gave up 12 bases and V 5 bases, and 10 bases lay outside the gene matches. The length of the CDR3 is 12 residues. The CDR3 region has the DNA TGTGCCAGCAGTCCCTCCCCGGGACAGTGGTACTTC. Translation: CASSPSPGQWYF.

J is TRBJ1-6 and V is TRBV13; no clear D gene. Trimming pared 4 bases from V and 14 bases from J, leaving 15 bases between. The CDR3 contains 13 residues. CDR1 and CDR2 (germline): PRHDT, FYEKMQ (reference sequence). The CDR3 DNA follows: TGTGCCAGCAGCTCACCCCCTACTGCGTCCCTCCACTTT. It codes for CASSSPPTASLHF.

The chain employs TRBV9 and TRBJ2-7; the D gene is possibly TRBD1 (6 bases). Trimming took 4 bases from V and 4 from J, leaving 12 bases between them. This CDR3 has 13 residues. Per the germline V gene, CDR1 is SGDLS and CDR2 is YYNGEE. In nucleotides, the CDR3 is TGTGCCAGCAGCCCTGCAGGGGAATACGAGCAGTACTTC. Protein sequence: CASSPAGEYEQYF.

J is TRBJ1-1 and V is TRBV4-1; D is unresolved. Germline V gene sequence: CDR1 MGHRA, CDR2 YSYEKL. The CDR3 spans 14 residues. V gave up 0 bases and J gave up 4 bases, with 9 bases separating them. The CDR3 here is CASSQDPPGTEAFF. The CDR3 nucleotides are TGCGCCAGCAGCCAAGATCCCCCAGGCACTGAAGCTTTCTTT.

J is TRBJ1-5 and V is TRBV10-3, with D unclear. Germline V gives CDR1 ENHRY, CDR2 SYGVKD. Trimming removed 4 bases from V and 0 bases from J, with 10 bases in between. The CDR3 loop spans 15 amino acids. In DNA, the CDR3 is TGTGCCATCAGTGCCCATACAGATAGCAATCAGCCCCAGCATTTT. Amino acid sequence: CAISAHTDSNQPQHF.

The chain links TRBV28 to TRBJ1-2; D is possibly TRBD1 (6 bases). Looked up from germline, CDR1 is MDHEN and CDR2 is SYDVKM. The CDR3 spans 15 residues. V was pared by 4 bases and J by 2 bases, with 14 bases between. The CDR3 DNA sequence: TGTGCCAGCAGTTCGAAAATCGGACAGAACTATGGCTACACCTTC. This encodes CASSSKIGQNYGYTF.

The rearrangement joins TRBV10-1 to TRBJ2-3; possibly TRBD2 for D (5 bases). With 6 bases removed from V and 2 bases from J, the gap between germline ends came to 9 bases. Germline V gene lookup returns CDR1 WNHNN and CDR2 SYGVQD (reference sequence). The CDR3 has 13 amino acids. The chain's CDR3 is CASSARATDTQYF. As DNA, the CDR3 is TGCGCCAGCAGCGCGAGGGCCACAGATACGCAGTATTTT.

The chain has TRBV19 and TRBJ1-5; perhaps TRBD1 as D (6 bases). The V gene's germline CDR1 is LNHDA and CDR2 SQIVND (reference sequence). V was clipped by 6 bases and J by 2 bases, with 11 bases between them. The CDR3 contains 14 residues. CDR3 loop: CASRIQGGNQPQHF. The CDR3 DNA sequence: TGTGCCAGTAGAATACAGGGTGGCAATCAGCCCCAGCATTTT.

The chain is built from TRBV30 and TRBJ1-1; D remains ambiguous. CDR1 and CDR2 (germline): GTSNPN, SVGIG (reference sequence). This CDR3 has 11 amino acids. The V gene lost 4 bases and the J gene lost 3 bases, with 6 bases spanning the gap. The CDR3 reads CAWTRDTEAFF. The CDR3 coding sequence is TGTGCCTGGACGAGGGACACTGAAGCTTTCTTT.

This chain links TRBV11-2 with TRBJ1-5, with TRBD1 as a possible D gene (5 bases). Trimming removed 5 bases at V and 2 bases at J, with 16 bases between. Germline V lookup: CDR1 SGHAT, CDR2 FQNNGV. The CDR3 totals 16 residues. CDR3 residues: CASSPGQAVRNQPQHF. In DNA form, the CDR3 reads TGTGCCAGCAGCCCTGGACAAGCCGTACGCAATCAGCCCCAGCATTTT.

The chain is built from TRBV6-4 and TRBJ2-7; a possible D gene is TRBD1 (6 bases). Between the trimmed V and J ends, which lost 7 bases and 2 bases, there was a span of 9 bases. The CDR3 consists of 12 residues. Germline V lookup: CDR1 MRHNA, CDR2 SNTAGT. The CDR3 protein is CASNQGTYEQYF. The CDR3 DNA reads as TGTGCCAGCAATCAGGGGACCTACGAGCAGTACTTC.

The chain has TRBV18 and TRBJ2-2; 8 bases are shared with TRBD1. The CDR3 has 17 amino acids. Trimming removed 0 bases from V and 4 bases from J; junction bases left unmatched: 7. Looked up from germline, CDR1 is KGHSH and CDR2 is LQKENI. This CDR3 is CASSPPLPGGPTGELFF. The CDR3 bases are TGTGCCAGCTCACCACCTTTACCAGGGGGCCCCACCGGGGAGCTGTTTTTT. The full variable domain, in which reference TRBV18 and TRBJ2-2 provide the parts outside the CDR3, is NAGVMQNPRHLVRRRGQEARLRCSPMKGHSHVYWYRQLPEEGLKFMVYLQKENIIDESGMPKERFSAEFPKEGPSILRIQQVVRGDSAAYFCASSPPLPGGPTGELFFGEGSRLTVL.

The V and J genes are TRBV27 and TRBJ1-1; D remains ambiguous. Germline CDR1 is MNHEY and CDR2 is SMNVEV (reference sequence). This CDR3 is 12 amino acids long. Between the trimmed V and J ends, which lost 6 bases and 1 base, there was a span of 6 bases. The CDR3 reads CASSGANTEAFF. CDR3 in DNA: TGTGCCAGCAGCGGAGCGAACACTGAAGCTTTCTTT.

V and J are TRBV7-3 and TRBJ2-5; 13 bases are shared with TRBD2. The CDR3 covers 15 residues. The V segment lost 6 bases and the J segment 5 bases; nucleotides outside the gene matches: 6. Germline CDR1 and CDR2: SGHTA and FQGTGA. Here the CDR3 DNA reads TGTGCCAGCAGTACTAGCGGGGGGGCGGTCGAGACCCAGTACTTC. Amino acids: CASSTSGGAVETQYF.

This chain joins TRBV6-6 and TRBJ1-6, with a weak D call TRBD1 (5 bases). This CDR3 contains 15 residues. The germline CDR1 and CDR2 sequences are MNHNY and SVGAGI (reference sequence). Between the trimmed V and J ends, which lost 6 bases and 4 bases, there was a span of 13 bases. This CDR3 is CASRERDAYNSPLHF. CDR3 DNA: TGTGCCAGCAGGGAGCGGGACGCATATAATTCACCCCTCCACTTT.

The gene calls are TRBV6-1 and TRBJ1-5; 8 nucleotides align to TRBD1. The CDR3 spans 14 residues. Germline CDR1 reads MNHNS; CDR2 reads SASEGT. V shed 5 bases, J shed 6 bases, and the junction held 6 bases outside the gene matches. The CDR3 spells CASSHPGGVQPQHF. The CDR3 nucleotides read TGTGCCAGCAGTCACCCAGGGGGCGTTCAGCCCCAGCATTTT.

This rearrangement joins TRBV27 to TRBJ2-5; D is undetermined. Looked up from germline, CDR1 is MNHEY and CDR2 is SMNVEV (reference sequence). Trimming stripped 0 bases from V and 5 bases from J, with 13 bases between. The CDR3 totals 15 residues. The CDR3 DNA sequence: TGTGCCAGCAGTTTATCCCCCCGTACGGGTGAGACCCAGTACTTC. Translating it yields CASSLSPRTGETQYF.

In nucleotides, the CDR3 is TGTGCCAGCAGTCTCCACAATGAGCAGTTCTTC. Translated, it gives CASSLHNEQFF. The chain joins TRBV25-1 to TRBJ2-1; the D is unclear. The CDR3 runs 11 residues. From germline, CDR1 is MGHDK and CDR2 SYGVNS. V gave up 5 bases and J gave up 5 bases, with 4 bases separating them.